Below, 26 T cell receptor beta chains from the same sample are listed, as sequenced in a study of blood T cells in healthy people across ages (dated by TCRdb to the mid-2010s). Receptor libraries were prepared by 5' RACE. TCRdb lists the instrument as Illumina HiSeq 2500. A second about 7 to 12 cycle PCR used a sample-barcoded 5' primer and a J-beta primer mix. In-frame beta chains were kept once TCRdb had trimmed the public reads at Q25 with fastp and called clones with MiXCR. Merged by CDR3 protein, the rows form single entries marked with the most common genes and DNA. Here the sample has 550,000 to 600,000 distinct CDR3 sequences; roughly 29% occur a single time. About 18% of the sample goes to the ten largest clones. The specimen sequenced was blood. Source of these receptors: a woman between 65 and 79 years old in good health.

This chain joins TRBV20-1 and TRBJ2-1; 8 nucleotides match TRBD2. The germline CDR1 and CDR2 sequences are DFQATT and SNEGSKA (reference sequence). This CDR3 contains 14 residues. V shed 8 bases, J shed 7 bases, and the junction held 13 bases outside the gene matches. DNA of the CDR3: TGCAGTCTAACCGCCCGGGGGGGCTGGAATGAGCAGTTCTTC. Protein product: CSLTARGGWNEQFF.

The rearrangement uses TRBV25-1 and TRBJ1-4, with 7 nucleotides matching TRBD1. CDR3 length equals 16 residues. Germline V gene sequence: CDR1 MGHDK, CDR2 SYGVNS. V was clipped by 3 bases and J by 1 base; unmatched bases: 5. CDR3: CASSDRQGLTNEKLFF. The DNA of the CDR3 is TGTGCCAGCAGTGATAGACAGGGATTAACTAATGAAAAACTGTTTTTT.

This clonotype was recorded many times. The chain links TRBV12-3 or TRBV12-4 to TRBJ1-1; D might be TRBD1 (5 bases). The CDR3 contains 13 residues. The V end was cut by 7 bases, the J end by 0 bases, with 9 bases between. Here the CDR3 reads CASIRDLNTEAFF. For the CDR3, the DNA is TGTGCCAGCATAAGGGACTTGAACACTGAAGCTTTCTTT.

This clonotype was observed a few times. The chain has TRBV12-3 or TRBV12-4 and TRBJ1-1; 7 positions match TRBD1. J gave up 7 bases and V 2 bases, and 7 bases lay outside the gene matches. The length of the CDR3 is 14 residues. CDR3 coding DNA: TGTGCCAGCAGTTTAATGGGACAGAAGAGTGAAGCTTTCTTT. Its protein product is CASSLMGQKSEAFF.

In its sample, this clonotype was seen once. The chain employs TRBV7-2 and TRBJ2-2; D remains unclear. V dropped 11 bases and J dropped 2 bases, with 15 bases sitting between them. The CDR3 consists of 14 residues. Germline V CDR1 and CDR2: SGHTA, FQGNSA. The CDR3 spells CARNSGGNTGELFF. DNA of the CDR3: TGTGCCCGAAATTCCGGCGGAAACACCGGGGAGCTGTTTTTT.

The CDR3 nucleotides read TGTGCCAGCAGCCTGAGGCCCACAGATACGCAGTATTTT. Translation gives CASSLRPTDTQYF. This rearrangement joins TRBV9 to TRBJ2-3; D remains unclear. This CDR3 contains 13 residues. Germline V gene sequence: CDR1 SGDLS, CDR2 YYNGEE. V dropped 4 bases and J dropped 2 bases, with 8 bases sitting between them.

The V gene is TRBV24-1, the J gene TRBJ2-1; D might be TRBD2 (6 bases). Trimming took off 10 bases at V and 2 bases at J, with 17 bases between the two ends. Germline assignment: CDR1 KGHDR and CDR2 SFDVKD. This CDR3 region has 15 residues. CDR3 in DNA: TGTGCCACACAAACGGGGGAGGTGACCTACAATGAGCAGTTCTTC. The encoded protein is CATQTGEVTYNEQFF.

The genes are TRBV7-2 and TRBJ2-7, with TRBD1 identical over 8 bases. The CDR3 extends over 15 amino acids. The ends lost 6 bases at V and 4 bases at J; junction bases unmatched: 11. The germline V gene encodes CDR1 SGHTA and CDR2 FQGNSA. The DNA of the CDR3 is TGTGCCAGCAGGCGGGCCACAGGGGGAGTTTACGAGCAGTACTTC. Its translation: CASRRATGGVYEQYF. Variable domain in full (rest from reference TRBV7-2 and TRBJ2-7): GAGVSQSPSNKVTEKGKDVELRCDPISGHTALYWYRQSLGQGLEFLIYFQGNSAPDKSGLPSDRFSAERTGGSVSTLTIQRTQQEDSAVYLCASRRATGGVYEQYFGPGTRLTVT.

This clonotype has just a few counts. The chain uses TRBV18 and TRBJ1-2; D gene unclear. This CDR3 is built from 13 residues. V gave up 2 bases and J gave up 3 bases, with 7 bases separating them. The germline gives CDR1 KGHSH, CDR2 LQKENI. This chain's CDR3 is CASSPDGYYGYTF. In DNA, the CDR3 is TGTGCCAGCTCACCAGACGGATACTATGGCTACACCTTC.

This chain connects TRBV19 to TRBJ2-1, with 8 bases aligning to TRBD1. The CDR3 is made up of 16 amino acids. CDR1 and CDR2 from the germline V gene are LNHDA and SQIVND (reference sequence). The V segment lost 5 bases and the J segment 3 bases; nucleotides outside the gene matches: 9. The CDR3, as DNA: TGTGCCAGTAGTGGAACCAGGACAGGGATCTACAATGAGCAGTTCTTC. It is translated as CASSGTRTGIYNEQFF.

This clonotype was observed a handful of times. The J gene is TRBJ1-3, the V gene TRBV12-3 or TRBV12-4; possibly TRBD1 for D (5 bases). The length of the CDR3 is 16 residues. The ends were cut back, 4 bases at V and 4 bases at J, with 17 bases in the middle. The CDR3: CASSSRPWDFGNTIYF. The DNA of the CDR3 is TGTGCCAGCAGTTCTCGACCTTGGGACTTCGGAAACACCATATATTTT.

This chain uses TRBV20-1 with TRBJ2-6; no firm D call. This CDR3 is built from 17 residues. Trimming left V 3 bases short and J 1 base short, with 16 bases between. Germline CDR1 is DFQATT and CDR2 is SNEGSKA (reference sequence). CDR3 in DNA: TGCAGTGCTAGTTCAAAGGAAGGAGCTTCTGGGGCCAACGTCCTGACTTTC. It encodes CSASSKEGASGANVLTF.

This chain connects TRBV5-5 to TRBJ2-3; possibly TRBD1 or TRBD2 for D (5 bases each). Germline V lookup: CDR1 SGHKS, CDR2 YYEKEE (reference sequence). The CDR3 has 14 residues. V was pared by 4 bases and J by 2 bases, with 11 bases between. The CDR3 region has the DNA TGTGCCAGCAGCGGGGGTAAATACACAGATACGCAGTATTTT. Translating gives CASSGGKYTDTQYF.

This clonotype was seen at least ten times. The junction differs from germline at one of its ends, possibly a read error. The chain has TRBV5-1 and TRBJ2-3, with 9 nucleotides matching TRBD2. The V gene's germline CDR1 is SGHRS and CDR2 YFSETQ. This CDR3 has 15 amino acids. The CDR3 bases are TGTGCCAGCAGCTTTTCTAGCGGGGGCACAGATACGCAGTATTTT. As protein: CASSFSSGGTDTQYF.

This clonotype was seen only a few times. The chain employs TRBV10-3 and TRBJ1-2; D may be TRBD1 (6 bases). The CDR3 is 13 residues long. Germline assignment: CDR1 ENHRY and CDR2 SYGVKD. V gave up 0 bases and J gave up 6 bases, with 8 bases separating them. The CDR3 here is CAISESGGHGYTF. DNA for the CDR3: TGTGCCATCAGTGAGTCAGGGGGTCATGGCTACACCTTC.

The chain joins TRBV1 to TRBJ2-1; the DNA was not compared with TRBD1, the D call given in the table. TRBV1 is classified as a pseudogene. The CDR3 is made up of 21 amino acids. The CDR3 DNA is TGTGCCAGCAGCTTCCAACACAACCCAAACCAACCCCTCTCCAACTACAATGAGCAGTTCTTC. Encoded protein: CASSFQHNPNQPLSNYNEQFF.

This chain joins TRBV3-1 and TRBJ2-3; TRBD2 matches at 8 bases. CDR1 and CDR2 (germline): LGHDT, YNNKEL (reference sequence). V lost 0 bases, J lost 6 bases, and 5 bases stayed unmatched. The CDR3 is made up of 15 amino acids. The CDR3 DNA reads TGTGCCAGCAGCCAAGATTCGGCTAGCGGGGATACGCAGTATTTT. It specifies CASSQDSASGDTQYF.

The genes are TRBV18 and TRBJ2-2; TRBD2 matches 8 bases. The length of the CDR3 is 16 residues. Germline assignment: CDR1 KGHSH and CDR2 LQKENI. Trimming cost V 2 bases and J 3 bases; bases outside gene matches: 5. The CDR3 bases are TGTGCCAGCTCACCAAGGAGCGGGGGATACACCGGGGAGCTGTTTTTT. This encodes CASSPRSGGYTGELFF.

This clonotype appeared a few times. This chain connects TRBV24-1 to TRBJ2-2; 9 nucleotides align to TRBD1. J was trimmed by 1 base and V by 2 bases; bases with no gene match: 4. CDR1 KGHDR and CDR2 SFDVKD come from the germline V gene. The CDR3 has 17 amino acids. CDR3 nucleotide sequence: TGTGCCACCAGTGATTCGCCGGGACAGGGGAACACCGGGGAGCTGTTTTTT. It translates to CATSDSPGQGNTGELFF.

The V gene is TRBV7-8, the J gene TRBJ1-2; D may be TRBD1 (6 bases). From germline, CDR1 is SGHVS and CDR2 FQNEAQ. With 5 bases removed from V and 7 bases from J, the gap between germline ends came to 23 bases. The CDR3 is 16 residues long. DNA of the CDR3: TGTGCCAGCAGCGATTATTACTCCGGTGGCAGGGGTGGCTACACCTTC. Amino acids: CASSDYYSGGRGGYTF.

This chain joins TRBV7-9 and TRBJ2-4, with TRBD2 as a possible D gene (6 bases). CDR1 SEHNR and CDR2 FQNEAQ come from the germline V gene (reference sequence). CDR3 length: 17 residues. V lost 1 base, J lost 1 base, and 14 bases lay in between. CDR3 protein: CASSLVSGDRAKNIQYF. CDR3 bases: TGTGCCAGCAGCTTAGTTTCGGGGGATCGGGCCAAAAACATTCAGTACTTC.

This clonotype was detected once. This rearrangement joins TRBV20-1 to TRBJ2-2, with no clear D. The CDR3 contains 14 residues. Trimming stripped 2 bases from V and 4 bases from J, with 11 bases between. The germline V gene encodes CDR1 DFQATT and CDR2 SNEGSKA (reference sequence). CDR3 protein: CSARSGRRTGELFF. CDR3 nucleotide sequence: TGCAGTGCTAGATCCGGCAGGCGCACCGGGGAGCTGTTTTTT.

The J gene is TRBJ1-5, the V gene TRBV18, with TRBD1 identical over 10 bases. The length of the CDR3 is 16 residues. Germline assignment: CDR1 KGHSH and CDR2 LQKENI. V was pared by 0 bases and J by 7 bases, with 6 bases of the junction left unmatched. The CDR3: CASSPPGQGLGQPQHF. The CDR3 bases are TGTGCCAGCTCACCACCGGGACAGGGGTTAGGCCAGCCCCAGCATTTT.

The V call is TRBV30, the J call TRBJ1-2; D possibly corresponds to TRBD1 (6 bases). CDR3 size: 18 residues. Germline CDR1 and CDR2: GTSNPN and SVGIG (reference sequence). V was shortened by 0 bases and J by 2 bases, with 22 bases between the two germline ends. CDR3 protein: CAWSVPYRTVAGNYGYTF. DNA for the CDR3: TGTGCCTGGAGTGTACCCTATCGGACAGTCGCAGGCAACTATGGCTACACCTTC.

J is TRBJ2-5 and V is TRBV2, with D possibly TRBD2 on 5 matching bases. Gene TRBJ2-1 matches the end of the DNA better, so the J call may be wrong. This CDR3 contains 11 residues. The germline V gene encodes CDR1 SNHLY and CDR2 FYNNEI. This CDR3 reads CASSEFEGQFF. CDR3 nucleotide sequence: TGTGCCAGCAGTGAATTTGAGGGGCAGTTCTTC.

This clonotype was seen a few times. This chain links TRBV5-1 with TRBJ2-3; D call uncertain. The CDR3 length is 12 residues. Trimming removed 5 bases from V and 0 bases from J, with 4 bases in between. Germline CDR1 reads SGHRS; CDR2 reads YFSETQ. This chain's CDR3 is CASRHSTDTQYF. CDR3 DNA sequence: TGCGCCAGCAGACACAGCACAGATACGCAGTATTTT.